This T cell receptor beta chain derives from a study of blood T cell repertoires in COVID-19. Across the study: Samples taken during acute and convalescent COVID-19 were collected in the United States, Italy and Spain.

In the study's own analysis: Reference gene primer amplification yielded estimated nucleated cell counts. The data were produced by immunoSEQ multiplex PCR, yet TCRdb's version contains in-frame clones alone and is incomplete. The DNA gave D and trimming, while V, J and clone size come from that table. Among under 300,000 clones listed, about 88% were seen once. This CDR3 spans 17 amino acids. The germline V and J ends were trimmed by 4 bases and 7 bases, with 23 bases remaining between them. Germline V gives CDR1 LNHDA, CDR2 SQIVND (reference sequence). The gene calls are TRBV19 and TRBJ2-1; D possibly corresponds to TRBD2 (6 bases). The sequence was obtained from a woman aged 40 to 50 who had recovered from COVID-19. The sequencing sample was made of peripheral blood. The CDR3 DNA sequence: TGTGCCAGTAGTACCCCCCGGACTACGGGTATTAGTAATGAGCAGTTCTTC. Translating it yields CASSTPRTTGISNEQFF.